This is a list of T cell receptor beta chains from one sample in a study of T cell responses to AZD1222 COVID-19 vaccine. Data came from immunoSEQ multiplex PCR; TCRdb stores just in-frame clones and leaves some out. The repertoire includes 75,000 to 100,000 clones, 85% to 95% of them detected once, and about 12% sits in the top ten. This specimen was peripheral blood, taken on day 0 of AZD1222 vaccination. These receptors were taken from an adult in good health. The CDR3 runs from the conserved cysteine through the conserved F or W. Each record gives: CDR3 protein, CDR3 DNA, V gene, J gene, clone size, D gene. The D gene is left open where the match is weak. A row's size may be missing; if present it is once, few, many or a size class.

CDR3: CASSIGRNYGYTF; DNA: TGTGCCAGTAGTATCGGACGGAACTATGGCTACACCTTC; V: TRBV19; J: TRBJ1-2; size: -; D: -
CDR3: CASGFGTGYTGELFF; DNA: TGTGCTAGTGGTTTTGGGACAGGGTACACCGGGGAGCTGTTTTTT; V: TRBV12-5; J: TRBJ2-2; size: once; D: TRBD1
CDR3: CASSVELRQPQHF; DNA: TGTGCCAGCAGCGTAGAACTCCGTCAGCCCCAGCATTTT; V: TRBV9; J: TRBJ1-5; size: -; D: -
CDR3: CASSGTHNTGELFF; DNA: TGTGCCAGTAGTGGGACACATAACACCGGGGAGCTGTTTTTT; V: TRBV19; J: TRBJ2-2; size: -; D: -
CDR3: CASSGTGTSNSPLHF; DNA: TGTGCCAGTAGTGGAACCGGGACGAGTAATTCACCCCTCCACTTT; V: TRBV19; J: TRBJ1-6; size: -; D: -
CDR3: CASSMRDRGHKEYNEQFF; DNA: TGTGCCAGTAGTATGCGGGACAGGGGGCACAAAGAATACAATGAGCAGTTCTTC; V: TRBV19; J: TRBJ2-1; size: -; D: TRBD1
CDR3: CASGWTGQGANQPQHF; DNA: TGTGCTAGTGGTTGGACTGGACAGGGGGCGAACCAGCCCCAGCATTTT; V: TRBV12-5; J: TRBJ1-5; size: -; D: TRBD1
CDR3: CASSPGKVREPQHF; DNA: TGTGCCAGTAGTCCGGGGAAGGTGCGCGAGCCCCAGCATTTT; V: TRBV19; J: TRBJ1-5; size: -; D: -
CDR3: CATNNQRKNTEAFF; DNA: TGTGCCACCAACAACCAGCGAAAGAACACTGAAGCTTTCTTT; V: TRBV6-5; J: TRBJ1-1; size: -; D: -
CDR3: CASGKRDGNTEAFF; DNA: TGTGCCAGCGGGAAAAGGGACGGGAACACTGAAGCTTTCTTT; V: TRBV6-5; J: TRBJ1-1; size: -; D: -
CDR3: CASSYGGPTGELFF; DNA: TGTGCCAGCAGTTACGGGGGGCCCACCGGGGAGCTGTTTTTT; V: TRBV6-5; J: TRBJ2-2; size: once; D: -
CDR3: CASSQQGGTDTQYF; DNA: TGTGCCAGCAGCCAACAGGGGGGCACAGATACGCAGTATTTT; V: TRBV5-4; J: TRBJ2-3; size: -; D: TRBD1
CDR3: CASSPPDLTDRVDGYTF; DNA: TGTGCCAGCTCACCACCTGACCTTACCGACAGGGTTGATGGCTACACCTTC; V: TRBV18; J: TRBJ1-2; size: -; D: TRBD1
CDR3: CATKTGVNTGELFF; DNA: TGTGCCACTAAGACAGGCGTGAACACCGGGGAGCTGTTTTTT; V: TRBV24-1; J: TRBJ2-2; size: -; D: -
CDR3: CASSRGQSYNEQFF; DNA: TGTGCCAGCAGTCGTGGACAGTCCTACAATGAGCAGTTCTTC; V: TRBV2; J: TRBJ2-1; size: -; D: -
CDR3: CASSLVAGGPDTQYF; DNA: TGTGCCAGCAGCTTAGTTGCGGGGGGGCCAGATACGCAGTATTTT; V: TRBV7-2; J: TRBJ2-3; size: once; D: TRBD2
CDR3: CASSRVLGGKRAFF; DNA: TGTGCCAGCAGCCGGGTCCTAGGGGGTAAGCGTGCTTTCTTT; V: TRBV7-9; J: TRBJ1-1; size: -; D: -
CDR3: CASSPFSTGDTEAFF; DNA: TGTGCCAGCTCACCATTTTCGACAGGGGACACTGAAGCTTTCTTT; V: TRBV18; J: TRBJ1-1; size: once; D: TRBD1
CDR3: CAVGGRGSTDTQYF; DNA: TGTGCCGTCGGGGGAAGGGGTTCAACAGATACGCAGTATTTT; V: TRBV3-1/TRBV3-2; J: TRBJ2-3; size: -; D: -
CDR3: CSASQQAAGQPQHF; DNA: TGCAGTGCTAGTCAACAGGCCGCGGGTCAGCCCCAGCATTTT; V: TRBV20-1; J: TRBJ1-5; size: -; D: -
CDR3: CASSEAGGNQPQHF; DNA: TGTGCCAGCAGTGAAGCCGGGGGAAATCAGCCCCAGCATTTT; V: TRBV2; J: TRBJ1-5; size: -; D: -
CDR3: CASSLESGYEQYF; DNA: TGCGCCAGCAGCTTGGAGTCCGGCTACGAGCAGTACTTC; V: TRBV5-1; J: TRBJ2-7; size: -; D: -
CDR3: CASSERNRRYTF; DNA: TGTGCCAGCAGTGAAAGGAACAGGCGCTACACCTTC; V: TRBV2; J: TRBJ1-2; size: -; D: -
CDR3: CASSQDRTGGTEAFF; DNA: TGCGCCAGCAGCCAAGACCGGACAGGGGGCACTGAAGCTTTCTTT; V: TRBV4-3; J: TRBJ1-1; size: few; D: TRBD1
CDR3: CASSEAGHREKLFF; DNA: TGTGCCAGCAGTGAAGCGGGACATAGGGAAAAACTGTTTTTT; V: TRBV2; J: TRBJ1-4; size: once; D: -
CDR3: CASRLSNSGNTIYF; DNA: TGTGCCAGCAGATTGTCAAACTCTGGAAACACCATATATTTT; V: TRBV6-5; J: TRBJ1-3; size: once; D: -
CDR3: CASRALPASTDTQYF; DNA: TGTGCCAGCAGAGCCCTTCCGGCCTCCACAGATACGCAGTATTTT; V: TRBV6-5; J: TRBJ2-3; size: once; D: -
CDR3: CASSHGTSKQFF; DNA: TGTGCCAGCAGCCACGGGACTAGCAAGCAGTTCTTC; V: TRBV3-1/TRBV3-2; J: TRBJ2-1; size: -; D: TRBD2
CDR3: CASSVGSGGAGTGELFF; DNA: TGTGCCAGCAGCGTAGGCTCTGGGGGGGCTGGCACCGGGGAGCTGTTTTTT; V: TRBV9; J: TRBJ2-2; size: -; D: -
CDR3: CASSQGGAMGQPQHF; DNA: TGTGCCAGCAGCCAAGGGGGGGCGATGGGTCAGCCCCAGCATTTT; V: TRBV14; J: TRBJ1-5; size: -; D: -
CDR3: CASSKPGQQETQYF; DNA: TGTGCCAGCAGCAAACCGGGACAGCAAGAGACCCAGTACTTC; V: TRBV7-2; J: TRBJ2-5; size: -; D: TRBD1
CDR3: CATSRDTYGYTF; DNA: TGTGCCACCAGCAGAGACACTTATGGCTACACCTTC; V: TRBV15; J: TRBJ1-2; size: few; D: -
CDR3: CASSWGQGEAFF; DNA: TGTGCCAGCAGCTGGGGACAGGGGGAAGCTTTCTTT; V: TRBV7-9; J: TRBJ1-1; size: -; D: TRBD1
CDR3: CASGYRGQGSPLHF; DNA: TGTGCCAGCGGATACAGGGGGCAGGGTTCACCCCTCCACTTT; V: TRBV2; J: TRBJ1-6; size: -; D: TRBD1
CDR3: CASGLATGIDGYTF; DNA: TGTGCTAGTGGTTTGGCAACGGGTATAGATGGCTACACCTTC; V: TRBV12-5; J: TRBJ1-2; size: many; D: -
CDR3: CASSYSGGGSEKLFF; DNA: TGTGCCAGCAGTTACTCAGGGGGAGGTAGTGAAAAACTGTTTTTT; V: TRBV6-5; J: TRBJ1-4; size: -; D: -
CDR3: CASSSGTENEKLFF; DNA: TGTGCCAGCAGTTCCGGGACAGAGAATGAAAAACTGTTTTTT; V: TRBV6-2/TRBV6-3; J: TRBJ1-4; size: -; D: TRBD1
CDR3: CASSPTGGGTDTQYF; DNA: TGTGCCAGCAGCCCTACGGGGGGTGGCACAGATACGCAGTATTTT; V: TRBV5-4; J: TRBJ2-3; size: -; D: TRBD2
CDR3: CATSAGSEKLFF; DNA: TGTGCCACCAGTGCAGGGAGCGAAAAACTGTTTTTT; V: TRBV24-1; J: TRBJ1-4; size: -; D: -
CDR3: CASSLGSEQYF; DNA: TGTGCCAGCAGTTTAGGGTCCGAGCAGTACTTC; V: TRBV27; J: TRBJ2-7; size: -; D: -
CDR3: CASSLSSATNEKLFF; DNA: TGTGCCAGCAGCTTGTCATCGGCAACTAATGAAAAACTGTTTTTT; V: TRBV5-6; J: TRBJ1-4; size: -; D: -
CDR3: CASSEGSTVGLRGGYTF; DNA: TGTGCCAGCAGCGAGGGGTCAACAGTTGGGTTAAGGGGCGGCTACACCTTC; V: TRBV2; J: TRBJ1-2; size: -; D: -
CDR3: CASSDSGGNQPQHF; DNA: TGTGCCAGCAGTGACTCGGGGGGAAATCAGCCCCAGCATTTT; V: TRBV6-4; J: TRBJ1-5; size: -; D: -
CDR3: CASRRQGASTGELFF; DNA: TGTGCCAGTAGACGGCAGGGGGCCTCGACCGGGGAGCTGTTTTTT; V: TRBV19; J: TRBJ2-2; size: -; D: TRBD1
CDR3: CASSHLGGGWETQYF; DNA: TGCGCCAGCAGCCACCTTGGGGGGGGCTGGGAGACCCAGTACTTC; V: TRBV4-1; J: TRBJ2-5; size: -; D: -
CDR3: CAISGTASGNTIYF; DNA: TGTGCCATCAGTGGTACAGCCTCTGGAAACACCATATATTTT; V: TRBV10-3; J: TRBJ1-3; size: -; D: -
CDR3: CAISESRQGNEQFF; DNA: TGTGCCATCAGTGAGTCGAGACAGGGGAATGAGCAGTTCTTC; V: TRBV10-3; J: TRBJ2-1; size: -; D: TRBD1
CDR3: CASRPPTPSGAYEQYF; DNA: TGTGCCAGCAGACCCCCAACGCCTAGCGGTGCTTACGAGCAGTACTTC; V: TRBV28; J: TRBJ2-7; size: -; D: TRBD2
CDR3: CASSLVGLGSDSPLHF; DNA: TGTGCCAGCAGCTTGGTTGGACTAGGTAGTGATTCACCCCTCCACTTT; V: TRBV5-4; J: TRBJ1-6; size: -; D: -
CDR3: CASSQVRNSGNTIYF; DNA: TGTGCCAGCAGCCAAGTACGGAACTCTGGAAACACCATATATTTT; V: TRBV3-1/TRBV3-2; J: TRBJ1-3; size: once; D: -
CDR3: CASSSMGDLTQHF; DNA: TGTGCCAGCAGCTCAATGGGTGATCTGACCCAGCATTTT; V: TRBV12-3/TRBV12-4; J: TRBJ1-5; size: -; D: -
CDR3: CASSLSGAGPYNEQFF; DNA: TGTGCCAGCAGTTTATCGGGGGCGGGCCCCTACAATGAGCAGTTCTTC; V: TRBV28; J: TRBJ2-1; size: -; D: -
CDR3: CASSWEDRATNTEAFF; DNA: TGTGCCAGCAGTTGGGAAGACAGGGCTACGAACACTGAAGCTTTCTTT; V: TRBV6-2/TRBV6-3; J: TRBJ1-1; size: -; D: TRBD1
CDR3: CASSPRQGAWEKLFF; DNA: TGTGCCAGCAGCCCCCGACAGGGGGCGTGGGAAAAACTGTTTTTT; V: TRBV7-2; J: TRBJ1-4; size: -; D: TRBD1
CDR3: CASSDTGIFYNSPLHF; DNA: TGTGCCAGCAGTGACACCGGGATTTTCTATAATTCACCCCTCCACTTT; V: TRBV25-1; J: TRBJ1-6; size: -; D: -
CDR3: CASSSNTDTQYF; DNA: TGTGCCAGCAGCTCCAACACAGATACGCAGTATTTT; V: TRBV7-2; J: TRBJ2-3; size: -; D: -
CDR3: CASSELHPPGETQYF; DNA: TGTGCCAGCAGTGAATTACACCCGCCCGGGGAGACCCAGTACTTC; V: TRBV6-1; J: TRBJ2-5; size: -; D: -